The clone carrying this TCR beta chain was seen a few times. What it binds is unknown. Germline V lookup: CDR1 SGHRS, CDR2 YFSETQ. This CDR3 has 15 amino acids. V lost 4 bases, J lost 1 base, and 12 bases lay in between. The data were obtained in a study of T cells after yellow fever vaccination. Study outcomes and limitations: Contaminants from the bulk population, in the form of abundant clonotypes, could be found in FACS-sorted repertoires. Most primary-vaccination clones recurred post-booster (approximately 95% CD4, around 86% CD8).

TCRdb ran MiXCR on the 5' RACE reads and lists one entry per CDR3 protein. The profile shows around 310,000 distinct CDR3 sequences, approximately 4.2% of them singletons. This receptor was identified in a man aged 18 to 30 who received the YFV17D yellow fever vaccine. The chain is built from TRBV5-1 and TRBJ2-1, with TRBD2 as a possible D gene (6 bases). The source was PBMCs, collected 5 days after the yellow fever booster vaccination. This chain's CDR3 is CASSQTSMSYNEQFF. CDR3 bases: TGCGCCAGCAGCCAAACTAGCATGTCCTACAATGAGCAGTTCTTC. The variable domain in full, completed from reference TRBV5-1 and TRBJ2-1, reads KAGVTQTPRYLIKTRGQQVTLSCSPISGHRSVSWYQQTPGQGLQFLFEYFSETQRNKGNFPGRFSGRQFSNSRSEMNVSTLELGDSALYLCASSQTSMSYNEQFFGPGTRLTVL.